This TCR beta chain was sequenced in a study of Ad26.COV2.S vaccination and SARS-CoV-2 variants. Study-wide results and caveats: Responses of spike-specific T cells (both CD8+ and CD4+) reportedly showed substantial breadth after vaccination.

Specified treatment: roughly 20 received Ad26.COV2.S at low or high dose, single or two shots; several received placebo; per-sample allocation not given. Repertoires come from day 63 after the first vaccine or placebo injection. Expressing Wuhan-strain SARS-CoV-2 spike, an Ad26 vector served as the vaccine. TCRdb's copy holds only in-frame clones and misses some; the assay was immunoSEQ multiplex PCR. The sample has 450,000 to 550,000 clones; 80% to 90% are singletons. Germline CDR1 is KGHSH and CDR2 is LQKENI. Trimming left V 3 bases short and J 5 bases short, with 10 bases between. The CDR3 length is 13 residues. Notes on this clone: Its matching antigen is unknown.

The sequence was collected from a person between 18 and 60 years old who received the Ad26.COV2.S COVID-19 vaccine or a placebo. Sequencing used peripheral blood, obtained in a trial of Ad26.COV2.S vaccine versus placebo. The chain uses TRBV18 and TRBJ1-1; tentatively, D is TRBD1 (5 bases). CDR3 coding DNA: TGTGCCAGCTCACCCTCGGGGGTGACTGAAGCTTTCTTT. It codes for CASSPSGVTEAFF.